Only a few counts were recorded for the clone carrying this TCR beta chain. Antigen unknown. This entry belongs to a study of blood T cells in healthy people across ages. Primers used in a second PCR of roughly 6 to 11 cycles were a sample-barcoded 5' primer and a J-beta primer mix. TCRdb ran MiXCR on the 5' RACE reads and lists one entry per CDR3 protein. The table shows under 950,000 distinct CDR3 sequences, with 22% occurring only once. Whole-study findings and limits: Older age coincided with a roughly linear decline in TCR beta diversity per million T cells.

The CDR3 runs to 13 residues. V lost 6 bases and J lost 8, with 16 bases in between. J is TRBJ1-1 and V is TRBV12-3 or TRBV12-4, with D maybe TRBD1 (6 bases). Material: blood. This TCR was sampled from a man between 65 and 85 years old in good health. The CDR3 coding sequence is TGTGCCAGCAGGGGACGACAGGTGTTGGAAGCTTTCTTT. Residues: CASRGRQVLEAFF.